Described below is a single T cell receptor beta chain sequence and its context. The antigen is unknown. The sample originates from a study of cytotoxic CD8 clonotypes in ibrutinib-treated CLL. Study as a whole: Samples showed on average around 240,000 productive templates and around 94,000 productive rearrangements.

Using immunoSEQ multiplex PCR, the repertoire was profiled, and TCRdb retains in-frame clones only, with some absent. The repertoire consists of approximately 350,000 clones, with roughly 71% occurring once and the leading ten covering approximately 6%. Whole-study results and caveats: Sampling of sustained-remission and progressing patients occurred at differing times. With treatment, public clonotypes, which were uncommon, either contracted or remained stable.

Looked up from germline, CDR1 is SGHDT and CDR2 is YYEEEE. The ends were cut back, 4 bases at V and 3 bases at J, with 14 bases in the middle. The CDR3 length is 15 residues. This clonotype originated in a human donor with chronic lymphocytic leukemia. This sample comprised PBMCs, obtained after 36 months of ibrutinib treatment. The V and J genes are TRBV5-6 and TRBJ2-1; the D is unclear. CDR3 sequence (DNA): TGTGCCAGCAGCGCTTTACAAATAGGCTACAATGAGCAGTTCTTC. It is translated as CASSALQIGYNEQFF.